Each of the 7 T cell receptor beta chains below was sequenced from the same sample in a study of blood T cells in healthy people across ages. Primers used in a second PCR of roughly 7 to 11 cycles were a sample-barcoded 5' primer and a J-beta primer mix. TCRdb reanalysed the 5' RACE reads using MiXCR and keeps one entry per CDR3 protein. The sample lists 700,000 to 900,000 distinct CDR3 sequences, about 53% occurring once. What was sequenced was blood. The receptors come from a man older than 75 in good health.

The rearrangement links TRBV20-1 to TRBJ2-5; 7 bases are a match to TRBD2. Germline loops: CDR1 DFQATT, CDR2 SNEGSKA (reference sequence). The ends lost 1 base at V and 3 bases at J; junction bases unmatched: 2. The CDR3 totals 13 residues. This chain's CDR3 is CSARGRGKETQYF. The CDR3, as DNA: TGCAGTGCTAGAGGGCGGGGGAAAGAGACCCAGTACTTC.

The CDR3 sequence: CASSSDDFNYGYTF. CDR3 sequence (DNA): TGTGCCAGCAGCTCGGACGACTTTAACTATGGCTACACCTTC. The V call is TRBV5-5, the J call TRBJ1-2; D uncertain. V shed 3 bases and J shed 1 base, with 10 bases lying between them. CDR3 length: 14 amino acids. Germline V gives CDR1 SGHKS, CDR2 YYEKEE (reference sequence).

The CDR3 DNA follows: TGTGCCAGCAGCGTAGGCCTCGTACCCGCGGGACTTGAGACCCAGTTCTTC. Its protein product is CASSVGLVPAGLETQFF. The chain links TRBV9 to TRBJ2-1; weak D call: TRBD2 (6 bases). From germline, CDR1 is SGDLS and CDR2 YYNGEE. The CDR3 covers 17 residues. V was cut by 0 bases and J by 13 bases, with 26 bases left in between. The whole variable domain, remainder taken from reference TRBV9 and TRBJ2-1, is DSGVTQTPKHLITATGQRVTLRCSPRSGDLSVYWYQQSLDQGLQFLIQYYNGEERAKGNILERFSAQQFPDLHSELNLSSLELGDSALYFCASSVGLVPAGLETQFFGPGTRLTVL.

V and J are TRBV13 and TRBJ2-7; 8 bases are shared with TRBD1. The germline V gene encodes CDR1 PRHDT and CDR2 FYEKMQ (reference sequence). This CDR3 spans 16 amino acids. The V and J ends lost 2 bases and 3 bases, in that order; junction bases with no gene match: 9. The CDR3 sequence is CASSLFPRGRIYEQYF. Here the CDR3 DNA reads TGTGCCAGCAGCTTATTCCCCAGGGGGCGCATCTACGAGCAGTACTTC.

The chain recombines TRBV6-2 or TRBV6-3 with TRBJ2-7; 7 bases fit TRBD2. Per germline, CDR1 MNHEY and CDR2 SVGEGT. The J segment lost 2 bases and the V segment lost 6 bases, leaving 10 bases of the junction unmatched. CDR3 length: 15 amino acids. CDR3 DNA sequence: TGTGCCAGCAGAAGCGGGACCTATACCGCCTACGAGCAGTACTTC. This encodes CASRSGTYTAYEQYF.

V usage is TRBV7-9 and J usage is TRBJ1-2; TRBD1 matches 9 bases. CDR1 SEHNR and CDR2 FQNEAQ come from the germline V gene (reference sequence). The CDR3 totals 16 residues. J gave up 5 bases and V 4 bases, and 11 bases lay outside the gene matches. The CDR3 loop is CASSCWSLGQGYGYTF. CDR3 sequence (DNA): TGTGCCAGCAGCTGTTGGAGCTTAGGACAGGGGTATGGCTACACCTTC.

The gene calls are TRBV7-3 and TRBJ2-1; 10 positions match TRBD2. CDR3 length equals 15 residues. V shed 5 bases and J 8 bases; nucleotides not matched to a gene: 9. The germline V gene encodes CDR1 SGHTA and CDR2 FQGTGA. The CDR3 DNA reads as TGTGCCAGCAGCCCCGAAGCGGGAGGGCCCCATGAGCAGTTCTTC. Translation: CASSPEAGGPHEQFF.